This entry is about one T cell receptor beta chain. Its specific antigen is unknown. To determine HCMV serostatus, a commercial ELISA kit was used to detect HCMV-specific IgG in serum. Peripheral blood mononuclear cells were isolated from blood by Ficoll density gradient centrifugation. The data are from a study of T cells expressing NK-cell markers (dated by TCRdb to 2018 to 2020). Describing the broader study: In sorted CD3+CD56+NKG2C+, CD3+CD56+NKG2C- and CD3+CD56-NKG2C+ T-cell subsets from 7 to 9 donors, TCR beta-chain repertoires were profiled. Among the eight sequenced donors, seven were HCMV-seropositive and one was HCMV-seronegative. Illumina HiSeq 2000/2500, MiSeq or NextSeq was used to sequence libraries as 2 x 150 bp reads. All eight donors whose samples were sequenced were randomly selected healthy volunteers, three of them men and five women. The investigation overall reported the following: Whether the expanded NKG2C-expressing T cell clones were specific for HCMV antigens was left unclear. Those dominant clonotypes were again the most abundant among CD3+CD56-NKG2C+ cells in a few donors, at roughly 25-65%. In over 5 donors, the dominant CD3+CD56+NKG2C+ clonotypes were among the top 10 CD8+ clonotypes and accounted for about 1.0-8% of CD8+ T cells.

TCRdb names Illumina HiSeq 2000 as the instrument used. 5'RACE template switching, by which a universal primer site and unique molecular identifiers were added, was used to make TCR beta cDNA libraries. cDNA synthesis was primed from the TCR beta constant segment and was followed by two successive PCR amplification steps. In the authors' own workflow: MIGEC handled demultiplexing of the reads and grouping by UMI, while MiTCR was used to assemble and quantify clonotypes. Only TCR cDNA sequences supported by at least two reads were kept to exclude erroneous sequences. The tcR package was used for downstream repertoire analysis, with clonotypes matched between fractions based on CDR3 nucleotide sequence plus V segment. Antigen specificity was annotated against VDJdb with VDJmatch, allowing one amino acid substitution in CDR3. Reads reprocessed by TCRdb are summarized as one entry per CDR3 protein sequence, and DNA is absent. In this record, the V and J calls reflect TCRdb's handling and not the investigators' own analysis. This sample's table contains about 540,000 distinct CDR3 sequences. In total, the top ten clones hold around 4% of the sample.

The specimen sequenced was blood T cells: a sorted CD56 or NKG2C T cell subset, CD4+ or CD8+ T cells, or bulk PBMC T cells (not recorded which). The receptor was derived from a man aged 18-30 years in good health. Donor details come from another sample of the same person, matched by shared clones.

The CDR3 protein: CASSGRQGQETQYF. Here the chain combines TRBV5-4 and TRBJ2-5; TCRdb gives TRBD1 as the D gene, but with no DNA this cannot be confirmed. The germline V gene (reference sequence) sets CDR1 to SGHNT and CDR2 to YYREEE. The CDR3 has 14 amino acids, counting the end cysteine and phenylalanine. No DNA appears here.